The sequence of this TCR beta chain was determined in a study of long-term antiretroviral therapy in people with HIV. This clone has more than one count but fewer than ten. The immunoSEQ assay was v3.0, run at survey level. Profiled with immunoSEQ multiplex PCR; TCRdb holds only in-frame clones, not every one. The repertoire has about 22,000 clones, around four fifths of them found once; the top ten carry 12%. This CDR3 comprises 14 residues. Germline V CDR1 and CDR2: WSHSY, SAAADI. Trimming removed 7 bases at V and 2 bases at J, with 13 bases between. The source was unsorted PBMCs, collected 1.6 years after starting antiretroviral therapy. This clonotype was obtained from a man aged 35 to 55 with HIV. The V and J genes are TRBV10-2 and TRBJ2-3, with D unclear. The CDR3 DNA sequence: TGCGCCAGCAACGACCCGGGCCTCACAGATACGCAGTATTTT. The encoded protein is CASNDPGLTDTQYF.